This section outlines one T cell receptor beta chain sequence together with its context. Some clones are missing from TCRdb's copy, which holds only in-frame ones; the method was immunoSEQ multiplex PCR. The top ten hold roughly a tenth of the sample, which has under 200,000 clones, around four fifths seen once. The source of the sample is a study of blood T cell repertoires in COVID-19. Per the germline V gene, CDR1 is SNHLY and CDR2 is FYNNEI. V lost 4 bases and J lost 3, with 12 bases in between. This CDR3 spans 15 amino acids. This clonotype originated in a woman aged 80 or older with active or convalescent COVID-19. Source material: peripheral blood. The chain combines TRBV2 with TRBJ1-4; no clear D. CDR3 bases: TGTGCCAGCAGTGGTTATTGGGAGGCTAATGAAAAACTGTTTTTT. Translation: CASSGYWEANEKLFF.